The present entry profiles one T cell receptor (beta chain) with its context. This specimen belongs to a study of T cell changes during pregnancy in multiple sclerosis. This table comes from immunoSEQ multiplex PCR, and its TCRdb copy is limited to in-frame clones, with some not included. This sample has about 38,000 clones; about 95% occur once, and the top ten carry about 0.39%. Looked up from germline, CDR1 is LGHNT and CDR2 is FRNRAP. Trimming left V 2 bases short and J 1 base short, with 4 bases between. The CDR3 length is 13 residues. The V and J genes are TRBV12-5 and TRBJ2-3; the D is unclear. Sequencing used CD4+ T cells from peripheral blood mononuclear cells, obtained in the second trimester of pregnancy. The source is a female donor with multiple sclerosis, enrolled in a pregnancy study. CDR3 bases: TGTGCTAGTGGTTTGATCGGCACAGATACGCAGTATTTT. This gives the protein CASGLIGTDTQYF. Looking up the rest from reference TRBV12-5 and TRBJ2-3 gives the full variable domain: DARVTQTPRHKVTEMGQEVTMRCQPILGHNTVFWYRQTMMQGLELLAYFRNRAPLDDSGMPKDRFSAEMPDATLATLKIQPSEPRDSAVYFCASGLIGTDTQYFGPGTRLTVL.